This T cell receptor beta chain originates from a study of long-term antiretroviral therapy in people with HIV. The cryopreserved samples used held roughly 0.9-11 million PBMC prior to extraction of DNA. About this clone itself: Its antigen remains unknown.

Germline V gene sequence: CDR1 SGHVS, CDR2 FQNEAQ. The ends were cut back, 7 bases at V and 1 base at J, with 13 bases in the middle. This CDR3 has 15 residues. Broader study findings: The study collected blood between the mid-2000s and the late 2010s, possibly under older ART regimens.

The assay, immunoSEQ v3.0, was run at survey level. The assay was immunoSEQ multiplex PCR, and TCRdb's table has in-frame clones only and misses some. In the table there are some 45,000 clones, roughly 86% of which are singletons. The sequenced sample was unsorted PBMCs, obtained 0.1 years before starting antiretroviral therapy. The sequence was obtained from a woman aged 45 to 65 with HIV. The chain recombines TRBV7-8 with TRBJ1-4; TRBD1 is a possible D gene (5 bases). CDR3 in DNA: TGTGCCAGCATGCCAGGGAGGGAAACTAATGAAAAACTGTTTTTT. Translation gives CASMPGRETNEKLFF.